The text below deals with one TCR beta chain. Its antigen is currently unknown. Amplification used 60 Vbeta primers and 13 Jbeta primers. Assay used: immunoSEQ multiplex PCR; TCRdb lists only in-frame clones, some missing. The sample consists of tens of thousands of clones, about 85% of them appearing once. The sample originates from a study of cytomegalovirus exposure and HLA in healthy donors. The V gene's germline CDR1 is SEHNR and CDR2 FQNEAQ (reference sequence). The J segment lost 1 base and the V segment lost 5 bases, leaving 7 bases of the junction unmatched. This CDR3 spans 15 amino acids. Study-wide results and caveats: Using a false discovery rate of 0.05, a later analysis showed that approximately 17,000 TCR beta sequences were associated with HLA alleles.

V gene TRBV7-9 combines with J gene TRBJ2-7, with 8 bases matching TRBD1. Specimen: PBMCs. This TCR was sampled from a girl aged 2 to 10 in good health and CMV-seropositive. The CDR3 region is CASSPRNRGSYEQYF. The CDR3 nucleotides read TGTGCCAGCAGCCCTCGAAACAGGGGGTCCTACGAGCAGTACTTC. The variable domain in full, completed from reference TRBV7-9 and TRBJ2-7, reads DTGVSQNPRHKITKRGQNVTFRCDPISEHNRLYWYRQTLGQGPEFLTYFQNEAQLEKSRLLSDRFSAERPKGSFSTLEIQRTEQGDSAMYLCASSPRNRGSYEQYFGPGTRLTVT.